A selection of T cell receptor beta chains follows, all from one sample in a study of T cells in Graves' hyperthyroidism and ophthalmopathy. TCRdb processed the multiplex PCR reads anew with MiXCR; each CDR3 protein has one entry. The sample lists under 550,000 distinct CDR3 sequences; approximately 13% were seen once. The sequencing sample was made of blood. All receptors derive from a woman aged 18-29 years with Graves' hyperthyroidism. Both conserved end residues are part of each CDR3. D genes are given only for firm matches. Size values are once, few and many counts, or a class for expanded clones, and some rows have none.

CDR3 DNA: TGTGCCAGCTCACCTTCTCTGGGCCTCGGAGAGCTGTTTTTT
CDR3 protein: CASSPSLGLGELFF
CDR3 length: 14
V gene: TRBV18
D gene: -
J gene: TRBJ2-2
clone size: many

CDR3 DNA: TGTGCCAGCTCACTGACAGGGACGGATCAGCCCCAGCATTTT
CDR3 protein: CASSLTGTDQPQHF
CDR3 length: 14
V gene: TRBV18
D gene: TRBD1
J gene: TRBJ1-5
clone size: many

CDR3 DNA: TGTGCCAGCAGTGGCTTCGAACTCCCGGTTGGCTATGGCTACACCTTC
CDR3 protein: CASSGFELPVGYGYTF
CDR3 length: 16
V gene: TRBV6-1
D gene: -
J gene: TRBJ1-2
clone size: many

CDR3 DNA: TGTGCCAGCAGGAGACGGGCCAGGGGAATCTACGAGCAGTACTTC
CDR3 protein: CASRRRARGIYEQYF
CDR3 length: 15
V gene: TRBV28
D gene: -
J gene: TRBJ2-7
clone size: many

CDR3 DNA: TGTGCCAGCAGCCAAGAACCAACAGGGGGTCAGCCCCAGCATTTT
CDR3 protein: CASSQEPTGGQPQHF
CDR3 length: 15
V gene: TRBV3-1
D gene: TRBD1
J gene: TRBJ1-5
clone size: many

CDR3 DNA: TGTGCCAGCAGTGAAGTAGGGGGTTTGGGCAATCAGCCCCAGCATTTT
CDR3 protein: CASSEVGGLGNQPQHF
CDR3 length: 16
V gene: TRBV6-1
D gene: -
J gene: TRBJ1-5
clone size: many

CDR3 DNA: TGTGCCAGCAGCTTAGACCCTCGGCACCCGATGGATTTCTTT
CDR3 protein: CASSLDPRHPMDFF
CDR3 length: 14
V gene: TRBV11-1
D gene: -
J gene: TRBJ1-1
clone size: many

CDR3 DNA: TGCGCCAGCAGCTTGGGGGGACAGACAGATACGCAGTATTTT
CDR3 protein: CASSLGGQTDTQYF
CDR3 length: 14
V gene: TRBV5-1
D gene: TRBD1
J gene: TRBJ2-3
clone size: many

CDR3 DNA: TGTGCCAGCAGCATGAACCTAGCGGGAGGGGCGTCTACCGGGGAGCTGTTTTTT
CDR3 protein: CASSMNLAGGASTGELFF
CDR3 length: 18
V gene: TRBV7-2
D gene: TRBD2
J gene: TRBJ2-2
clone size: -

CDR3 DNA: TGTGCCAGCAGTGGGGGCGTGGGCACTGAAGCTTTCTTT
CDR3 protein: CASSGGVGTEAFF
CDR3 length: 13
V gene: TRBV3-1
D gene: -
J gene: TRBJ1-1
clone size: many

CDR3 DNA: TGTGCCAGCAGCGTAGTGGAGGGGCGGGAGACTAGCACAGATACGCAGTATTTT
CDR3 protein: CASSVVEGRETSTDTQYF
CDR3 length: 18
V gene: TRBV9
D gene: TRBD2
J gene: TRBJ2-3
clone size: -

CDR3 DNA: TGTGCCAGCAGCGTAGGACCCCCACAGGGGCTTTACGAGCAGTACTTC
CDR3 protein: CASSVGPPQGLYEQYF
CDR3 length: 16
V gene: TRBV9
D gene: TRBD1
J gene: TRBJ2-7
clone size: -

CDR3 DNA: TGCAGTGCTCGTCCCGAGGCGGGATTCCCTGGGGCCAACGTCCTGACTTTC
CDR3 protein: CSARPEAGFPGANVLTF
CDR3 length: 17
V gene: TRBV20-1
D gene: -
J gene: TRBJ2-6
clone size: many

CDR3 DNA: TGTGCCAGCAGTATAAATAATTCACCCCTCCACTTT
CDR3 protein: CASSINNSPLHF
CDR3 length: 12
V gene: TRBV28
D gene: -
J gene: TRBJ1-6
clone size: -

CDR3 DNA: TGTGCCAGCAGTTACGAACTAGCGGGGCAGTTCTTC
CDR3 protein: CASSYELAGQFF
CDR3 length: 12
V gene: TRBV6-2/TRBV6-3
D gene: TRBD2
J gene: TRBJ2-1
clone size: many

CDR3 DNA: TGCGCCAGCAGCCCTAGATCCGGGACAGGTCAAAACAATGAGCAGTTCTTC
CDR3 protein: CASSPRSGTGQNNEQFF
CDR3 length: 17
V gene: TRBV5-1
D gene: TRBD1
J gene: TRBJ2-1
clone size: few

CDR3 DNA: TGTGCCAGTAGTATCCAGACAGGGTACAATGAGCAGTTCTTC
CDR3 protein: CASSIQTGYNEQFF
CDR3 length: 14
V gene: TRBV19
D gene: TRBD1
J gene: TRBJ2-1
clone size: few

CDR3 DNA: TGTGCCACCAGTGATCCCGGACTAGCGGGAGATACGCAGTATTTT
CDR3 protein: CATSDPGLAGDTQYF
CDR3 length: 15
V gene: TRBV24-1
D gene: TRBD2
J gene: TRBJ2-3
clone size: many

CDR3 DNA: TGCAGCGTTGAAGATCCTGAGGACCAATCTAGCACAGATACGCAGTATTTT
CDR3 protein: CSVEDPEDQSSTDTQYF
CDR3 length: 17
V gene: TRBV29-1
D gene: -
J gene: TRBJ2-3
clone size: many

CDR3 DNA: TGCAGCGTTGAAGAGGCGGGACGGCTGGGGGCTTTCTTT
CDR3 protein: CSVEEAGRLGAFF
CDR3 length: 13
V gene: TRBV29-1
D gene: -
J gene: TRBJ1-1
clone size: -

CDR3 DNA: TGCAGTGCTAGAGTTAGTTTGGGGACTAGCGTCTTAGGTACGCAGTATTTT
CDR3 protein: CSARVSLGTSVLGTQYF
CDR3 length: 17
V gene: TRBV20-1
D gene: TRBD2
J gene: TRBJ2-3
clone size: -

CDR3 DNA: TGTGCCAGCAGAACGAAGGACTATGGCTACACCTTC
CDR3 protein: CASRTKDYGYTF
CDR3 length: 12
V gene: TRBV12-3/TRBV12-4
D gene: -
J gene: TRBJ1-2
clone size: many

CDR3 DNA: TGTGCCAGCAGTTTGCGGTACACTGAAGCTTTCTTT
CDR3 protein: CASSLRYTEAFF
CDR3 length: 12
V gene: TRBV28
D gene: -
J gene: TRBJ1-1
clone size: many

CDR3 DNA: TGTGCCACCCTAGCGGGAGGGGTCTACGAGCAGTACTTC
CDR3 protein: CATLAGGVYEQYF
CDR3 length: 13
V gene: TRBV10-3
D gene: TRBD2
J gene: TRBJ2-7
clone size: many

CDR3 DNA: TGTGCCAGCGTGAAGGGGGCTTACACTGAAGCTTTCTTT
CDR3 protein: CASVKGAYTEAFF
CDR3 length: 13
V gene: TRBV7-9
D gene: TRBD1
J gene: TRBJ1-1
clone size: -